The rows below give T cell receptor beta chains drawn from one sample of a study of CD8+ T cells in alopecia areata. This table comes from immunoSEQ multiplex PCR, and its TCRdb copy is limited to in-frame clones, with some not included. This table holds 180,000 or so clones, approximately 50% found once. The sample was CD8+ T cells sorted from blood, taken around week 54, from a patient treated with tofacitinib. These receptors all come from a human donor with alopecia areata. CDR3s include the opening cysteine and the closing phenylalanine or tryptophan. D genes are given only for firm matches. A row's size may be missing; if present it is once, few, many or a size class.

J gene,clone size,V gene,D gene,CDR3 DNA,CDR3 protein
TRBJ2-7,-,TRBV29-1,-,TGCAGCGTTGAGGGGGGGGCTCAACCTCCCTTATACGAGCAGTACTTC,CSVEGGAQPPLYEQYF
TRBJ2-7,-,TRBV15,-,TGTGCCACCAGCACCAGTAGGGCAGTATACTACGAGCAGTACTTC,CATSTSRAVYYEQYF
TRBJ1-1,-,TRBV27,-,TGTGCCAGCAGTTTCACAGGGTCGTACACTGAAGCTTTCTTT,CASSFTGSYTEAFF
TRBJ2-1,-,TRBV27,-,TGTGCCAGCAGTTTTAGGAGCGGCTCCTACAATGAGCAGTTCTTC,CASSFRSGSYNEQFF
TRBJ1-1,-,TRBV29-1,TRBD1,TGCAGCGTTGGGACAGGGGCCACTGAAGCTTTCTTT,CSVGTGATEAFF
TRBJ2-3,-,TRBV9,-,TGTGCCAGCTCCCACCTAGAAAATACGCAGTATTTT,CASSHLENTQYF
TRBJ2-1,-,TRBV27,-,TGTGCCAGCAGTTCCAAGACTGTAAATGAGCAGTTCTTC,CASSSKTVNEQFF
TRBJ2-1,few,TRBV7-2,TRBD2,TGTGCCAGCAGCTCACCCACTAGCGGGGGATACAATGAGCAGTTCTTC,CASSSPTSGGYNEQFF
TRBJ2-1,-,TRBV2,-,TGTGCCAGCAGTGAGTCTTGGGGGACGGTCAGGGATGAGCAGTTCTTC,CASSESWGTVRDEQFF
TRBJ1-4,few,TRBV27,-,TGTGCCGCTAAGGGGCAGTCCAATGAAAAACTGTTTTTT,CAAKGQSNEKLFF
TRBJ2-5,-,TRBV7-6,TRBD1,TGTGCCAGCAGCCGGGGGACAGGGCCGGAGACCCAGTACTTC,CASSRGTGPETQYF
TRBJ2-1,-,TRBV11-2,-,TGTGCCAGCAGCTTAGGGAGGGCGGACAATGAGCAGTTCTTC,CASSLGRADNEQFF
TRBJ1-6,few,TRBV4-3,-,TGCGCCAGCAGCCAAGATAGTCTGAGGAGATCACCCCTCCACTTT,CASSQDSLRRSPLHF
TRBJ2-1,-,TRBV4-1,-,TGCGCCAGCAGCCAAGATTTGAGAATCGATGAGCAGTTCTTC,CASSQDLRIDEQFF
TRBJ2-1,few,TRBV10-3,-,TGTGCCATCAGTGTAGGAGGGTTGGGGGCCTACAATGAGCAGTTCTTC,CAISVGGLGAYNEQFF
TRBJ2-5,-,TRBV27,-,TGTGCCAGCAGTTTAGGCCCAGGGGCCCGTGTAGAGACCCAGTACTTC,CASSLGPGARVETQYF
TRBJ2-7,-,TRBV30,-,TGTGCCTGGAGTACCAGACAAGCCTACGAGCAGTACTTC,CAWSTRQAYEQYF
TRBJ2-7,-,TRBV5-1,-,TGCGCCAGCAGCTTGGAGTCAGGGAACGAGCAGTACTTC,CASSLESGNEQYF
TRBJ2-5,-,TRBV13,-,TGTGCCAGCAGCTTTGACGGGGAGACCCAGTACTTC,CASSFDGETQYF
TRBJ1-1,-,TRBV5-4,-,TGTGCCAGCAGCTTGGTGAGGGGAATGAACACTGAAGCTTTCTTT,CASSLVRGMNTEAFF
TRBJ2-5,-,TRBV5-1,-,TGCGCCAGCAGCTTGGCGCAGGGAACACAAGAGACCCAGTACTTC,CASSLAQGTQETQYF
TRBJ1-1,-,TRBV27,-,TGTGCCAGCAGAGAGGGAATGGACACTGAAGCTTTCTTT,CASREGMDTEAFF
TRBJ1-5,-,TRBV2,TRBD1,TGTGCCAGCAGTGGGGGGACAGGGGGCTTAAGGAATCAGCCCCAGCATTTT,CASSGGTGGLRNQPQHF
TRBJ2-3,-,TRBV5-6,-,TGTGCCAGCACCCTGGCCCCAGATACGCAGTATTTT,CASTLAPDTQYF
TRBJ1-2,-,TRBV6-1,-,TGTGCCAGCAGTGAACTTGGACGGACTAACTATGGCTACACCTTC,CASSELGRTNYGYTF
TRBJ2-4,-,TRBV27,TRBD1,TGTGCCAGCAGTCAACACAGGGGGCGCGCGGACATTCAGTACTTC,CASSQHRGRADIQYF
TRBJ2-7,few,TRBV11-2,-,TGTGCCAGCAGCTTTGGGGGGGGCGTATACGAGCAGTACTTC,CASSFGGGVYEQYF
TRBJ2-1,-,TRBV15,TRBD2,TGTGCCACCAGAGGAACTAGCGGGGAGGCATACTACAATGAGCAGTTCTTC,CATRGTSGEAYYNEQFF
TRBJ1-5,once,TRBV9,-,TGTGCCAGCAGCGTAGAGGGGCAGGGCCACCAGCCCCAGCATTTT,CASSVEGQGHQPQHF
TRBJ2-3,-,TRBV5-6,TRBD1,TGTGCCAGCAGCGCTGAGGGGTGGATTGGGACAGGGGCAGATACGCAGTATTTT,CASSAEGWIGTGADTQYF
TRBJ1-2,few,TRBV4-3,-,TGCGCCAGCAGAAGGGGGGACTATGGCTACACCTTC,CASRRGDYGYTF
TRBJ1-2,-,TRBV4-2,TRBD1,TGTGCCAGCAGCCAAGCGGGACAGGACGTAAACTATGGCTACACCTTC,CASSQAGQDVNYGYTF
TRBJ2-5,-,TRBV9,-,TGTGCCAGCAGCCCGGGGGGCCGGGAGACCCAGTACTTC,CASSPGGRETQYF
TRBJ1-6,-,TRBV5-1,-,TGCGCCAGCAGCCGGGATACCGATAATTCACCCCTCCACTTT,CASSRDTDNSPLHF
TRBJ1-2,-,TRBV6-1,TRBD1,TGTGCCAGCAGTGAATTGTATGGGACAGGGTCGGTTCAAGGCTACACCTTC,CASSELYGTGSVQGYTF
TRBJ2-7,few,TRBV6-5,TRBD1,TGTGCCACTATGGGACAGACCTACGAGCAGTACTTC,CATMGQTYEQYF
TRBJ2-2,-,TRBV13,TRBD2,TGTGCCAGCAGCTCGCTAGCGGGGGGGCTCGGGGAGCTGTTTTTT,CASSSLAGGLGELFF
TRBJ2-7,-,TRBV27,-,TGTGCCAGCAGTTCTGGGTCCTACGAGCAGTACTTC,CASSSGSYEQYF
TRBJ2-5,-,TRBV25-1,TRBD1,TGTGCCAGCAGTCGACCTACAGGGGGCCCGGAGACCCAGTACTTC,CASSRPTGGPETQYF
TRBJ1-1,-,TRBV5-5,-,TGTGCCAGCAGCTGGAACCCGAACACTGAAGCTTTCTTT,CASSWNPNTEAFF
TRBJ2-1,few,TRBV18,-,TGTGCCAGCTCACGAGGACTCTCGGAAGACTACAATGAGCAGTTCTTC,CASSRGLSEDYNEQFF
TRBJ2-5,-,TRBV30,-,TGTGCCTGGAGTGTCCTATTGGGACAAGAGACCCAGTACTTC,CAWSVLLGQETQYF
TRBJ2-6,-,TRBV4-1,-,TGCGCCAGCAGCCCCGTAAAGGGGTCCGGGGCCAACGTCCTGACTTTC,CASSPVKGSGANVLTF
TRBJ1-5,-,TRBV19,-,TGTGCCAGTAGTATTGGGGGGATGTTCGGCAATCAGCCCCAGCATTTT,CASSIGGMFGNQPQHF
TRBJ1-1,-,TRBV14,-,TGTGCCAGCAGCCCCCGGATGAACACTGAAGCTTTCTTT,CASSPRMNTEAFF
TRBJ2-1,-,TRBV29-1,-,TGCAGCGTCGTGTACAATGAGCAGTTCTTC,CSVVYNEQFF
TRBJ2-3,-,TRBV16,-,TGTGCCAGCAGCCAAGCGAAGACAGCTAGCACAGATACGCAGTATTTT,CASSQAKTASTDTQYF
TRBJ1-5,-,TRBV5-6,-,TGTGCCAGCAGCTTGGGTAGTTCCAGACAGCCCCAGCATTTT,CASSLGSSRQPQHF
TRBJ2-7,-,TRBV14,TRBD1,TGTGCCAGCGGTTTATCAGGGGGCTCCTACGAGCAGTACTTC,CASGLSGGSYEQYF
TRBJ1-2,-,TRBV6-1,-,TGTGCCAGCATCGCGCTTAACTATGGCTACACCTTC,CASIALNYGYTF
TRBJ1-2,-,TRBV27,-,TGTGCCAGCAGTTTTGGTGTGAACTATGGCTACACCTTC,CASSFGVNYGYTF